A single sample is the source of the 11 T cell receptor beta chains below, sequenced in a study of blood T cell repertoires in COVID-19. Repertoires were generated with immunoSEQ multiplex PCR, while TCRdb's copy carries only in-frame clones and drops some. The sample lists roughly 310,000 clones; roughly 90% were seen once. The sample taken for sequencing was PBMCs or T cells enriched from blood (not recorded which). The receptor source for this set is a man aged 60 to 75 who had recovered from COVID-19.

In DNA, the CDR3 is TGTGCCAGCAGCTCAAATACCGGGACAAGATTGTATGAGCAGTTCTTC. As protein: CASSSNTGTRLYEQFF. J is TRBJ2-1 and V is TRBV7-9; D may be TRBD1 (6 bases). The CDR3 has 16 residues. The V gene's germline CDR1 is SEHNR and CDR2 FQNEAQ (reference sequence). The V gene lost 4 bases and the J gene lost 8 bases, with 21 bases spanning the gap.

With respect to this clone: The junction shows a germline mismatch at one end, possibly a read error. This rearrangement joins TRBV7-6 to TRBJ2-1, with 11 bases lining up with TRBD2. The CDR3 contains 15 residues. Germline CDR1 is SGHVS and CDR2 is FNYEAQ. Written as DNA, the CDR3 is TGTGCCAGCAGCTTAGGCGGGACTAGCGGTACACCAACGCTCTTC. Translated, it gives CASSLGGTSGTPTLF.

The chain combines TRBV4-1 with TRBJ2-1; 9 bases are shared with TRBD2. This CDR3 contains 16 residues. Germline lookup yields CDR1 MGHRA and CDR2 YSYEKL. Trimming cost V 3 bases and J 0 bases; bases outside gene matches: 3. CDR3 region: CASSHYSGSSYNEQFF. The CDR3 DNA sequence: TGCGCCAGCAGCCACTATAGCGGGAGCTCCTACAATGAGCAGTTCTTC.

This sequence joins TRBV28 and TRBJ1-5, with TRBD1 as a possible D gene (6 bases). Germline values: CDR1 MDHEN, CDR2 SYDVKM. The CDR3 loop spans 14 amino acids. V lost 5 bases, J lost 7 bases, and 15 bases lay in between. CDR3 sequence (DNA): TGTGCCAGCAGTCCCTACAGGGAGGGGCAGCCCCAGCATTTT. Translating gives CASSPYREGQPQHF.

The CDR3 region has the DNA TGTGCCACGCTACAGGGAACTGAAGCTTTCTTT. Amino acid sequence: CATLQGTEAFF. The V call is TRBV7-2, the J call TRBJ1-1; TRBD1 might be the D (6 bases). The CDR3 has 11 residues. Looked up from germline, CDR1 is SGHTA and CDR2 is FQGNSA. Trimming stripped 10 bases from V and 5 bases from J, with 11 bases between.

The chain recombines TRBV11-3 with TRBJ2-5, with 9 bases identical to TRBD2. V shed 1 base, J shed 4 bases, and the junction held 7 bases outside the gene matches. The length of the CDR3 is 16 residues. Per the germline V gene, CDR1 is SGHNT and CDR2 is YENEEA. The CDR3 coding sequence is TGTGCCAGCAGCTTAGGCGGCCTAGCGGGAAGAGAGACCCAGTACTTC. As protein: CASSLGGLAGRETQYF.

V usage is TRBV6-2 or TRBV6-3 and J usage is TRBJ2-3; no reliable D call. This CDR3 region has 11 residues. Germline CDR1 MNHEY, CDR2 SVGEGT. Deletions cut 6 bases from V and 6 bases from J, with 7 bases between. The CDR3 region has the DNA TGTGCCAGCAGCCCTCTCGATACGCAGTATTTT. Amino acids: CASSPLDTQYF.

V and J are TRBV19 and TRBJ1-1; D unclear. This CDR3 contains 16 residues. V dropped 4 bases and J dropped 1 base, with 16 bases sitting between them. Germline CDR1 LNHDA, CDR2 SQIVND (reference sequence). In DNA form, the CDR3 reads TGTGCCAGTAGTAGCACACGTGCGGGCCCGAACACTGAAGCTTTCTTT. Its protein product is CASSSTRAGPNTEAFF. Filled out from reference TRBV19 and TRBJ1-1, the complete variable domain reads DGGITQSPKYLFRKEGQNVTLSCEQNLNHDAMYWYRQDPGQGLRLIYYSQIVNDFQKGDIAEGYSVSREKKESFPLTVTSAQKNPTAFYLCASSSTRAGPNTEAFFGQGTRLTVV.

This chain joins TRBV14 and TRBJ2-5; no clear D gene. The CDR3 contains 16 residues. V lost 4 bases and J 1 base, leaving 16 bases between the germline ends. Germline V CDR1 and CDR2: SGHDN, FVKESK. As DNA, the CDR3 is TGTGCCAGCAGCCCCGAGTGGTATTTCGCCCAAGAGACCCAGTACTTC. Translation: CASSPEWYFAQETQYF. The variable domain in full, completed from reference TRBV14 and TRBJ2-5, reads EAGVTQFPSHSVIEKGQTVTLRCDPISGHDNLYWYRRVMGKEIKFLLHFVKESKQDESGMPNNRFLAERTGGTYSTLKVQPAELEDSGVYFCASSPEWYFAQETQYFGPGTRLLVL.

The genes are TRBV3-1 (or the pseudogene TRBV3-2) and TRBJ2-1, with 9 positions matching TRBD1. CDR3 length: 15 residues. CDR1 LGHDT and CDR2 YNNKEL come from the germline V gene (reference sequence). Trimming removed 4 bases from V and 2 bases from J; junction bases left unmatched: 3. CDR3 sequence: CASSRGQGTYNEQFF. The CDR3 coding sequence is TGTGCCAGCAGCCGGGGACAGGGCACCTACAATGAGCAGTTCTTC.

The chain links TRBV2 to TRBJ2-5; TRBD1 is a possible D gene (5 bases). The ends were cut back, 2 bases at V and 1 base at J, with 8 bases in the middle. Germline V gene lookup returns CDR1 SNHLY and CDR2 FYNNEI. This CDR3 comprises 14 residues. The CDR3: CASSERGTQETQYF. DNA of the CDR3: TGTGCCAGCAGTGAAAGGGGCACCCAAGAGACCCAGTACTTC.